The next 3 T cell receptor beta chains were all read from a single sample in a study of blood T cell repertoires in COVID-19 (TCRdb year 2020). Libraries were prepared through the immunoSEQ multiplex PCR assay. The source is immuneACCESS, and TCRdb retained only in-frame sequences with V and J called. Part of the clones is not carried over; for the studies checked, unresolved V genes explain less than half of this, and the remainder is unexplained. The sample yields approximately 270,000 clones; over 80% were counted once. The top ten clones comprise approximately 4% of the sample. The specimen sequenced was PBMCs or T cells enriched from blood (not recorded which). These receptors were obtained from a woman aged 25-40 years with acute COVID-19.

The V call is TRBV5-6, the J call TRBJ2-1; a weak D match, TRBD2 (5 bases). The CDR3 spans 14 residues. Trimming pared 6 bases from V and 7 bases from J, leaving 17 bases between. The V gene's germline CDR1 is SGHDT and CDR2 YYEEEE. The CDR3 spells CASKRAYRENEQFF. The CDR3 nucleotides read TGTGCCAGCAAGAGGGCTTATCGAGAAAATGAGCAGTTCTTC.

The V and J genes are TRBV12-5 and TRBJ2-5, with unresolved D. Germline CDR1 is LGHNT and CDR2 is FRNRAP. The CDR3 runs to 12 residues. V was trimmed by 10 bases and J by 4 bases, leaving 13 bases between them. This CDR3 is CANPRPSETQYF. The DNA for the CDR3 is TGTGCTAATCCTAGGCCTTCAGAGACCCAGTACTTC. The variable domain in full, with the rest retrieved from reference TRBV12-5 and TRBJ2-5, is DARVTQTPRHKVTEMGQEVTMRCQPILGHNTVFWYRQTMMQGLELLAYFRNRAPLDDSGMPKDRFSAEMPDATLATLKIQPSEPRDSAVYFCANPRPSETQYFGPGTRLLVL.

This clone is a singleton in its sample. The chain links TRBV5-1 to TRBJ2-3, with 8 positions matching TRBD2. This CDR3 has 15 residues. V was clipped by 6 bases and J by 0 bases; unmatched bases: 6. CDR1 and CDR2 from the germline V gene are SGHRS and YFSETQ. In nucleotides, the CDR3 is TGCGCCAGCACCGAGGGCGGGAGGAGCACAGATACGCAGTATTTT. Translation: CASTEGGRSTDTQYF.